The clone carrying this T cell receptor (beta chain) was seen at least ten times. The sample belongs to a study of blood T cells in healthy people across ages. Whole-study context: About one barcoded TCR beta cDNA was captured per two T cells.

Between the trimmed V and J ends, which lost 1 base and 1 base, there was a span of 9 bases. The CDR3 totals 15 residues. From germline, CDR1 is LGHDT and CDR2 YNNKEL (reference sequence). Primers used in a second PCR of about 6 to 11 cycles were a sample-barcoded 5' primer and a J-beta primer mix. All samples gave at least 2.5 million CDR3-containing paired-end reads. TCRdb analysed the 5' RACE reads with MiXCR anew, one entry per CDR3 protein. Of about 590,000 distinct CDR3 sequences in the sample, about 28% were seen once. This clonotype originated in a woman of 80 years or more in good health. Sample: blood. This sequence joins TRBV3-1 and TRBJ2-3, with D maybe TRBD2 (6 bases). The CDR3 nucleotides read TGTGCCAGCAGCCAAGCGTCTAGCGGCACAGATACGCAGTATTTT. Encoded protein: CASSQASSGTDTQYF.